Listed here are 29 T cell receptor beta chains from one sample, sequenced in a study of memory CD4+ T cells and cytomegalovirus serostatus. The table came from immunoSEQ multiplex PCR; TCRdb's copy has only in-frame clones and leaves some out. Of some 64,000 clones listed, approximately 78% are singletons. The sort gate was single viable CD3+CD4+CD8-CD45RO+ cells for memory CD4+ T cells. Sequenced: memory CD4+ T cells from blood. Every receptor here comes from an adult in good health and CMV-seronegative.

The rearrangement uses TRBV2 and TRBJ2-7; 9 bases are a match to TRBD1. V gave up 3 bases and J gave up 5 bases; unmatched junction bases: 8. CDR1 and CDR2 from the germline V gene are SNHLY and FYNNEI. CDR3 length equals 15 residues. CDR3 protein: CASSEGWDRDDEQYF. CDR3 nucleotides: TGTGCCAGCAGTGAGGGTTGGGACAGGGACGACGAGCAGTACTTC.

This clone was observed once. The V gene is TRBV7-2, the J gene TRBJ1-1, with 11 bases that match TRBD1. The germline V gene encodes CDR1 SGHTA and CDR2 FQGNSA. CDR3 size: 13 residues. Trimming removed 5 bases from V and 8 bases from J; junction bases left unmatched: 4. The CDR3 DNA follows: TGTGCCAGCAGCCCGCGGACAGGGGGCGAAGCTTTCTTT. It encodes CASSPRTGGEAFF.

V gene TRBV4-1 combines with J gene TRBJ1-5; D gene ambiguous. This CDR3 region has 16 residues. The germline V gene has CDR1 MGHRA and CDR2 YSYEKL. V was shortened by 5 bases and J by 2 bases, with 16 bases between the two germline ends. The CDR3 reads CASSKGGAAGNQPQHF. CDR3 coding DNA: TGCGCCAGCAGCAAGGGAGGAGCAGCCGGCAATCAGCCCCAGCATTTT.

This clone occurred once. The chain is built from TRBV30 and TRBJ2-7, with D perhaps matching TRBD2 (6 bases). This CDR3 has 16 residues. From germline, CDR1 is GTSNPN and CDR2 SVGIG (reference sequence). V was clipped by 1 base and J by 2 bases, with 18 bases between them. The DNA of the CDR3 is TGTGCCTGGAGTGCGGGCGGGGCCGCGGTGGCCTACGAGCAGTACTTC. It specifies CAWSAGGAAVAYEQYF.

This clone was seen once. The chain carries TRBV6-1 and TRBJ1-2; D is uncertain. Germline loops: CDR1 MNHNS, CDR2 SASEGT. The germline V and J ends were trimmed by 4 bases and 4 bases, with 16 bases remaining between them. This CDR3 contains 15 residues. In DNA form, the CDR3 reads TGTGCCAGCAGTGGCCCTACCCCTTCCTTCTATGGCTACACCTTC. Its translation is CASSGPTPSFYGYTF.

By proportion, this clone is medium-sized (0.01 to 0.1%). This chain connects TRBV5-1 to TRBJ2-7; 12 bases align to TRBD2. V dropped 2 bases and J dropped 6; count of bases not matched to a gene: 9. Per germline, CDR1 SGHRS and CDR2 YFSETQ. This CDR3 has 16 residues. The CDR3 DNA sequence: TGCGCCAGCAGCTTCGGACTAGCGGGGCCCGTGGGCGAGCAGTACTTC. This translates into CASSFGLAGPVGEQYF.

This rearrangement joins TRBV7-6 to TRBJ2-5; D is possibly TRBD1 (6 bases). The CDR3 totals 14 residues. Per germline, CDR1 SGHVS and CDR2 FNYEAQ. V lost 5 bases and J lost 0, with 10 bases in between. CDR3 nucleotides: TGTGCCAGCAGCCTCCAGGGGTACCAAGAGACCCAGTACTTC. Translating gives CASSLQGYQETQYF. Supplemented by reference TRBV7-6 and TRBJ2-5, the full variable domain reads GAGVSQSPRYKVTKRGQDVALRCDPISGHVSLYWYRQALGQGPEFLTYFNYEAQQDKSGLPNDRFSAERPEGSISTLTIQRTEQRDSAMYRCASSLQGYQETQYFGPGTRLLVL.

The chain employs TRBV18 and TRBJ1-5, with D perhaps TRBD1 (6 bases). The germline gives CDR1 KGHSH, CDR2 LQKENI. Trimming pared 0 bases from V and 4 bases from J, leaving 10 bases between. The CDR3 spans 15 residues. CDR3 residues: CASSPPEGVNQPQHF. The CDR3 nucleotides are TGTGCCAGCTCACCACCTGAGGGGGTAAATCAGCCCCAGCATTTT.

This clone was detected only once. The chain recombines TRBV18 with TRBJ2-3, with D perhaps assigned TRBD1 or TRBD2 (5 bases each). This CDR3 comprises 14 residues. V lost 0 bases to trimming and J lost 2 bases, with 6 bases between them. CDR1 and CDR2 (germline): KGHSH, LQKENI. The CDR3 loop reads CASSPPGPTDTQYF. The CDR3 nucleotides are TGTGCCAGCTCACCACCGGGACCCACAGATACGCAGTATTTT.

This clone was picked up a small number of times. DNA of the CDR3: TGTGCCAGCAGCTCAACAGCGAGCTACGAGCAGTACTTC. This sequence encodes CASSSTASYEQYF. This chain uses TRBV7-9 with TRBJ2-7, with D unclear. The CDR3 is 13 residues long. Germline assignment: CDR1 SEHNR and CDR2 FQNEAQ (reference sequence). Trimming stripped 4 bases from V and 3 bases from J, with 10 bases between.

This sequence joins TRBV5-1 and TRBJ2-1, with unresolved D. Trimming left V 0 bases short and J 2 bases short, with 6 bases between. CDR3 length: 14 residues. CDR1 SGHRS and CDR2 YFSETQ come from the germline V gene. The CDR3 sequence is CASSLEAPYNEQFF. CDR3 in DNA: TGCGCCAGCAGCTTGGAGGCTCCCTACAATGAGCAGTTCTTC.

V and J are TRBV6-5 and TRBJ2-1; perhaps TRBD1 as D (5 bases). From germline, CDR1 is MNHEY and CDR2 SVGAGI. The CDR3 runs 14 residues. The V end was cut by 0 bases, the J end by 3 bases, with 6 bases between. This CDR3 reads CASSYSTGYNEQFF. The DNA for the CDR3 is TGTGCCAGCAGTTACTCCACAGGCTACAATGAGCAGTTCTTC.

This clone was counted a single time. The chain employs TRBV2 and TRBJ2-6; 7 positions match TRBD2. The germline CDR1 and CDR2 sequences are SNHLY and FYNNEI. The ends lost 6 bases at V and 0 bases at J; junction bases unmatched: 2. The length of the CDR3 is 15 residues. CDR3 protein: CASRGGTSGANVLTF. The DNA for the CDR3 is TGTGCCAGCAGGGGAGGGACCTCTGGGGCCAACGTCCTGACTTTC.

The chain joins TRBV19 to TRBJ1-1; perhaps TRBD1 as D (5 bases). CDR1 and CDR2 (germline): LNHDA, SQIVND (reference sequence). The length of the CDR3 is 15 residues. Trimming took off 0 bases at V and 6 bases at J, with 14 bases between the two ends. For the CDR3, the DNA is TGTGCCAGTAGTATAGATGCAGGGAGACGTCCTGAAGCTTTCTTT. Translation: CASSIDAGRRPEAFF.

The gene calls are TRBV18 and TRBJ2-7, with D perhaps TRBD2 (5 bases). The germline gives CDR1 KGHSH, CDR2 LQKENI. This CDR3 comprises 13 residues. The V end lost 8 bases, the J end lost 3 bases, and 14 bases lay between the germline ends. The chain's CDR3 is CASGVGGGYEQYF. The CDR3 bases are TGTGCCAGCGGGGTGGGCGGAGGCTACGAGCAGTACTTC.

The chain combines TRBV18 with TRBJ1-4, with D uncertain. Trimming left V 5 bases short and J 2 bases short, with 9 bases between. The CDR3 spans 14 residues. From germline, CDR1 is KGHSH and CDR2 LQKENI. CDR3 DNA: TGTGCCAGCTCAAGTCAGTCCACTAATGAAAAACTGTTTTTT. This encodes CASSSQSTNEKLFF.

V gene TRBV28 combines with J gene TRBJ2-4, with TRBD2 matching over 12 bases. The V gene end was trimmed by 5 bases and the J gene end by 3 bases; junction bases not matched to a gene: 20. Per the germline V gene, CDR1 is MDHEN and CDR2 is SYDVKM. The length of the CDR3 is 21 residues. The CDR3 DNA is TGTGCCAGCAGTGCGGCTAGCGGGAGGGCCGGGTTGTGGGCCGGCAAAAACATTCAGTACTTC. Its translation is CASSAASGRAGLWAGKNIQYF.

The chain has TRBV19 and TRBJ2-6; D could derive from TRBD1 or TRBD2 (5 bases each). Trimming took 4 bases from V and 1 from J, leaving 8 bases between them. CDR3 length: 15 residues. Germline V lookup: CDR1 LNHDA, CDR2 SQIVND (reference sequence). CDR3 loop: CASSTRGSGANVLTF. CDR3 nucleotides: TGTGCCAGTAGTACGAGGGGTTCTGGGGCCAACGTCCTGACTTTC.

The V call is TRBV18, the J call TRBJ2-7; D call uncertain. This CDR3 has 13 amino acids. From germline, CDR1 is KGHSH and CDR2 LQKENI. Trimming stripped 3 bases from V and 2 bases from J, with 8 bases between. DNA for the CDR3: TGTGCCAGCTCACCCGGTCGAACCTACGAGCAGTACTTC. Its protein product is CASSPGRTYEQYF. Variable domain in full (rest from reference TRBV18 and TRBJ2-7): NAGVMQNPRHLVRRRGQEARLRCSPMKGHSHVYWYRQLPEEGLKFMVYLQKENIIDESGMPKERFSAEFPKEGPSILRIQQVVRGDSAAYFCASSPGRTYEQYFGPGTRLTVT.

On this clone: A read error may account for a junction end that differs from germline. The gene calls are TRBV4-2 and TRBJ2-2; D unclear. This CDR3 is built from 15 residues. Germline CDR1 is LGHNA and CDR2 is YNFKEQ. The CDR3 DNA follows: TGTGTCAGCAGCCAAGACTTCGGTCTCACCGGGGAGCTGTTTTTT. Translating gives CVSSQDFGLTGELFF.

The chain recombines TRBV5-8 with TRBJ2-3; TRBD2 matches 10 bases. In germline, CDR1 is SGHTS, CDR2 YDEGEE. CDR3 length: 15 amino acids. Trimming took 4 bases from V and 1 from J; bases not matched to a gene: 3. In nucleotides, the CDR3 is TGTGCCAGCAGCCATGGACTAGCGGGCACAGATACGCAGTATTTT. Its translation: CASSHGLAGTDTQYF.

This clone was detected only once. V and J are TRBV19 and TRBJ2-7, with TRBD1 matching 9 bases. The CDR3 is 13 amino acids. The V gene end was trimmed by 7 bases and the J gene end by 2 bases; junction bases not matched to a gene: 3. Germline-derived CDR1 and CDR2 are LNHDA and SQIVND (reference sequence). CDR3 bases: TGTGCCAGTAAGGGGACAGGGACCTACGAGCAGTACTTC. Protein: CASKGTGTYEQYF.

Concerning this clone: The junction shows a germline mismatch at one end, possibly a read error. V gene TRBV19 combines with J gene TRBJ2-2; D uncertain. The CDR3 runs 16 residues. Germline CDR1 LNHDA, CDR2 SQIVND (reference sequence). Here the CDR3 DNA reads TGTGTCAGTAGAGTCTCAAGGTTCGCGAACACCGGGGAGCTGTTTTTT. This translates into CVSRVSRFANTGELFF.

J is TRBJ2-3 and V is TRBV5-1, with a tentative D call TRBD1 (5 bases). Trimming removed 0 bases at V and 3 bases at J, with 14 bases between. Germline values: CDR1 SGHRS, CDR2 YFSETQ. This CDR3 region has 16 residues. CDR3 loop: CASSLAAPPGTDTQYF. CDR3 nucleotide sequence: TGCGCCAGCAGCTTGGCCGCTCCCCCAGGGACAGATACGCAGTATTTT.

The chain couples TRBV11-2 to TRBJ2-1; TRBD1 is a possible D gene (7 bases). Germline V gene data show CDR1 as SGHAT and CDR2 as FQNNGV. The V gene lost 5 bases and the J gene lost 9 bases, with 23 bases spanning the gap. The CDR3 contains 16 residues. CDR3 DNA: TGTGCCAGCAGCGGAGGGGGCGGGACTCGGATCGGTGAGCAGTTCTTC. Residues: CASSGGGGTRIGEQFF.

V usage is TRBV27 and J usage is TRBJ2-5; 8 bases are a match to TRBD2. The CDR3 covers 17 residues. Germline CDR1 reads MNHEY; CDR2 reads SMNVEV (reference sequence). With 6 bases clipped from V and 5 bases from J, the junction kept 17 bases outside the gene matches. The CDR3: CASSPRGGTGATETQYF. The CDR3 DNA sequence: TGTGCCAGCAGCCCACGGGGGGGGACCGGGGCCACGGAGACCCAGTACTTC.

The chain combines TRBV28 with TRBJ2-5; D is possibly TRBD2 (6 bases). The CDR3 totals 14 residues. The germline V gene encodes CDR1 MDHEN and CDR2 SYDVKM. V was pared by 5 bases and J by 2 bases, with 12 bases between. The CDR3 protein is CASSGAGMQETQYF. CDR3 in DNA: TGTGCCAGCAGTGGGGCGGGGATGCAAGAGACCCAGTACTTC. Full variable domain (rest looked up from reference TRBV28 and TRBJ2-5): DVKVTQSSRYLVKRTGEKVFLECVQDMDHENMFWYRQDPGLGLRLIYFSYDVKMKEKGDIPEGYSVSREKKERFSLILESASTNQTSMYLCASSGAGMQETQYFGPGTRLLVL.

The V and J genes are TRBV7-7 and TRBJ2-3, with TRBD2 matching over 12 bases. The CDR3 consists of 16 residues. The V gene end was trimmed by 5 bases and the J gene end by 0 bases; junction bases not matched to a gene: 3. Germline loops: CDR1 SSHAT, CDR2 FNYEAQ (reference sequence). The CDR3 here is CASSPGLAGSTDTQYF. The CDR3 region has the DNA TGTGCCAGCAGCCCCGGACTAGCGGGAAGCACAGATACGCAGTATTTT.

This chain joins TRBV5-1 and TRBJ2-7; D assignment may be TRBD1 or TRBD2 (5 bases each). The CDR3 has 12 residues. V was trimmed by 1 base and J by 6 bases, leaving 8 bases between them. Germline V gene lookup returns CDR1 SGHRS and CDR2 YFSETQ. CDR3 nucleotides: TGCGCCAGCAGCTTGTTTGGGGGCGAGCAGTACTTC. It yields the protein CASSLFGGEQYF.